These 10 T cell receptor beta chains were sequenced from one sample in a study of blood T cell repertoires in COVID-19. Only in-frame clones appear in the TCRdb table, and some are missing; sequencing was by immunoSEQ multiplex PCR. The table includes about 61,000 clones, roughly 89% detected once. Input material: peripheral blood. The receptor source for this set is a human donor in a cohort sampled during active COVID-19.

The table lists this clone with a count of one. V and J are TRBV11-2 and TRBJ1-4; no firm D call. The CDR3 covers 19 residues. Trimming shortened V by 7 bases and J by 0 bases, and 24 bases separated the two germline ends. From germline, CDR1 is SGHAT and CDR2 FQNNGV. In DNA form, the CDR3 reads TGTGCCAGCACCCTTACGGGTCAGAAGCTCACTGCAACTAATGAAAAACTGTTTTTT. Translation gives CASTLTGQKLTATNEKLFF. Complete variable domain (other parts from reference TRBV11-2 and TRBJ1-4): EAGVAQSPRYKIIEKRQSVAFWCNPISGHATLYWYQQILGQGPKLLIQFQNNGVVDDSQLPKDRFSAERLKGVDSTLKIQPAKLEDSAVYLCASTLTGQKLTATNEKLFFGSGTQLSVL.

This rearrangement joins TRBV12-5 to TRBJ1-1, with unresolved D. CDR1 and CDR2 from the germline V gene are LGHNT and FRNRAP. The CDR3 runs 14 residues. Trimming removed 6 bases from V and 1 base from J, with 12 bases in between. Here the CDR3 reads CASGREPSNTEAFF. In DNA form, the CDR3 reads TGTGCTAGTGGCCGGGAGCCCTCGAACACTGAAGCTTTCTTT.

The J gene is TRBJ2-7, the V gene TRBV19; 7 bases align to TRBD1. The germline gives CDR1 LNHDA, CDR2 SQIVND (reference sequence). The CDR3 contains 15 residues. Losses at the gene ends were 6 bases for V and 4 bases for J; bases not matched to a gene: 12. The CDR3 DNA sequence: TGTGCCAGTAGCCAACCGGGACAGAGAGAGTACGAGCAGTACTTC. Encoded protein: CASSQPGQREYEQYF.

This clone was seen a handful of times. This chain links TRBV10-1 with TRBJ2-1; the match to TRBD2 covers 11 bases. The ends lost 10 bases at V and 9 bases at J; junction bases unmatched: 8. This CDR3 spans 13 amino acids. Germline V gene sequence: CDR1 WNHNN, CDR2 SYGVQD (reference sequence). CDR3 amino acids: CAIPIAGGLEQFF. The CDR3 DNA is TGCGCCATTCCTATAGCGGGAGGGCTTGAGCAGTTCTTC.

The rearrangement uses TRBV7-2 and TRBJ2-3; a possible D gene is TRBD2 (6 bases). V gave up 8 bases and J gave up 1 base, with 16 bases separating them. This CDR3 is built from 15 residues. CDR1 and CDR2 (germline): SGHTA, FQGNSA. The CDR3 DNA reads as TGTGCCAGCTCCCCCGGGGGTCAAGGCACAGATACGCAGTATTTT. Translation: CASSPGGQGTDTQYF.

The genes are TRBV10-3 and TRBJ2-7, with TRBD2 matching 8 bases. Germline V gives CDR1 ENHRY, CDR2 SYGVKD. J gave up 4 bases and V 10 bases, and 6 bases lay outside the gene matches. The CDR3 length is 12 residues. Here the CDR3 DNA reads TGTGCCACAGGACTAGCCCCATACGAGCAGTACTTC. It encodes CATGLAPYEQYF.

The chain couples TRBV28 to TRBJ2-1, with TRBD2 identical over 11 bases. The CDR3 contains 19 residues. The V gene end was trimmed by 4 bases and the J gene end by 5 bases; junction bases not matched to a gene: 16. Germline V gene data show CDR1 as MDHEN and CDR2 as SYDVKM. The CDR3 loop is CASSSSDSGRAWGHNEQFF. In DNA form, the CDR3 reads TGTGCCAGCAGTTCCTCAGATAGCGGGAGGGCCTGGGGACACAATGAGCAGTTCTTC.

The chain joins TRBV5-4 to TRBJ1-4; 9 bases line up with TRBD1. Germline V gene data show CDR1 as SGHNT and CDR2 as YYREEE (reference sequence). Trimming cost V 4 bases and J 8 bases; bases outside gene matches: 9. The CDR3 totals 15 residues. The CDR3, as DNA: TGTGCCAGCAGCCGGACAGGGGCGTCGAGGGAAAAACTGTTTTTT. Amino acid sequence: CASSRTGASREKLFF.

This chain links TRBV27 with TRBJ2-3; 11 nucleotides agree with TRBD2. The CDR3 runs to 17 residues. Trimming removed 6 bases from V and 0 bases from J; junction bases left unmatched: 8. CDR1 and CDR2 from the germline V gene are MNHEY and SMNVEV (reference sequence). The DNA for the CDR3 is TGTGCCAGCAGGAGACAGGGACTAGCGGAGAGCACAGATACGCAGTATTTT. Translated: CASRRQGLAESTDTQYF.

This chain's CDR3 is CASSVSLAGDHEQYF. Written as DNA, the CDR3 is TGTGCCAGCAGCGTATCACTAGCGGGAGACCACGAGCAGTACTTC. The J gene is TRBJ2-7, the V gene TRBV9; 11 bases map to TRBD2. V dropped 1 base and J dropped 5; count of bases not matched to a gene: 5. CDR3 length equals 15 residues. The germline CDR1 and CDR2 sequences are SGDLS and YYNGEE.